This entry describes one T cell receptor (beta chain). The antigen remains unidentified. Through a sample-barcoded 5' primer and a J-beta primer mix, a second PCR was run for about 6 to 12 cycles. In TCRdb, the 5' RACE reads were re-called with MiXCR into one record per CDR3 protein. The repertoire holds 1.4 million to 1.5 million distinct CDR3 sequences, with 35% to 45% as singletons. The data belong to a study of blood T cells in healthy people across ages. Study-level points and caveats: Unsorted PBMCs prevented conclusive naive versus antigen-experienced comparison. Naive CD4+ cells and diversity were both higher in long-lived donors than in aged donors.

This CDR3 spans 13 amino acids. The V end was cut by 0 bases, the J end by 11 bases, with 13 bases between. Germline values: CDR1 SEHNR, CDR2 FQNEAQ (reference sequence). The receptor's source is a woman between 18 and 29 years old in good health. This chain joins TRBV7-9 and TRBJ1-1; D not certain. What was sequenced was blood. CDR3 sequence reads: CASSLAITQSAFF. CDR3 DNA sequence: TGTGCCAGCAGCTTAGCGATAACCCAGTCGGCTTTCTTT.